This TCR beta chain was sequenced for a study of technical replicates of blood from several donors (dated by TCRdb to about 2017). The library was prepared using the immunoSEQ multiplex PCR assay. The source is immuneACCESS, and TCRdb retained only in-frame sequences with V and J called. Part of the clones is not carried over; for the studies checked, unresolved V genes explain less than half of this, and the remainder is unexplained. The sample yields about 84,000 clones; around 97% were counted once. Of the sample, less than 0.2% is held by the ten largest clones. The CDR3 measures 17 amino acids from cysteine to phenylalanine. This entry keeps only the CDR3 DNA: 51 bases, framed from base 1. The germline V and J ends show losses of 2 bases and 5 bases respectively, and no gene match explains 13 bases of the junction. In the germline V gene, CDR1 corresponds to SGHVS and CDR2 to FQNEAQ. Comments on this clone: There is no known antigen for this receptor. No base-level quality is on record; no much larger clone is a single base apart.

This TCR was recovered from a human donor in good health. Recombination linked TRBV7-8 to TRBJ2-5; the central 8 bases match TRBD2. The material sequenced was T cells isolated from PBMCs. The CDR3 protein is CASSLISGGSLGETQYF. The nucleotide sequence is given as TGTGCCAGCAGCTTAATAAGCGGGGGTTCTCTGGGGGAGACCCAGTACTTC. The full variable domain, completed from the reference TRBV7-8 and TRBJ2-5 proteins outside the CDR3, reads GAGVSQSPRYKVAKRGQDVALRCDPISGHVSLFWYQQALGQGPEFLTYFQNEAQLDKSGLPSDRFFAERPEGSVSTLKIQRTQQEDSAVYLCASSLISGGSLGETQYFGPGTRLLVL.